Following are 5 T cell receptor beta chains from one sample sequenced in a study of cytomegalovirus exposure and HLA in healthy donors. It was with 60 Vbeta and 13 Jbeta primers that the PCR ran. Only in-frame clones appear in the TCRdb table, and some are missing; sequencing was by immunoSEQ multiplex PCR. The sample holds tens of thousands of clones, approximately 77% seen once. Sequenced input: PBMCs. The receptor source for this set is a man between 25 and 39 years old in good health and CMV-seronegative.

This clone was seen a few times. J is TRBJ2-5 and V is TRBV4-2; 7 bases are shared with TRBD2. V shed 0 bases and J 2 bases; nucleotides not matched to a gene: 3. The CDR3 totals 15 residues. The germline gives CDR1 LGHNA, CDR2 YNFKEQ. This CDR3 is CASSQEGGPQETQYF. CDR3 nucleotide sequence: TGTGCCAGCAGCCAAGAGGGAGGGCCTCAAGAGACCCAGTACTTC.

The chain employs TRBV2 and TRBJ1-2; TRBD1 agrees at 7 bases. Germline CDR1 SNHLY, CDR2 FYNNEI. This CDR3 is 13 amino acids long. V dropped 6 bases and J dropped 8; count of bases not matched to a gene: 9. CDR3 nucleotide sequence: TGTGCCAGCAGCAGAGAGGGGGCAGACGGCTACACCTTC. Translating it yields CASSREGADGYTF.

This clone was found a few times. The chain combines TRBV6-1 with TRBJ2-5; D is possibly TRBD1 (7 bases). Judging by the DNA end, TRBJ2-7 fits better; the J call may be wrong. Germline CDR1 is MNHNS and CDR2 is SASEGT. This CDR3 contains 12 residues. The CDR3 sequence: CASYRGGYEQYF. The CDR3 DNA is TGTGCCAGCTACAGGGGAGGTTACGAGCAGTACTTC.

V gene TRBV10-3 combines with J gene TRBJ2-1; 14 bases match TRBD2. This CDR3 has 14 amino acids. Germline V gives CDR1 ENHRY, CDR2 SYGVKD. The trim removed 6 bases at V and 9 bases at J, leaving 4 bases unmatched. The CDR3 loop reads CAIRGTSGSSEQFF. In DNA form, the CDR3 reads TGTGCCATCAGAGGGACTAGCGGGAGTAGTGAGCAGTTCTTC.

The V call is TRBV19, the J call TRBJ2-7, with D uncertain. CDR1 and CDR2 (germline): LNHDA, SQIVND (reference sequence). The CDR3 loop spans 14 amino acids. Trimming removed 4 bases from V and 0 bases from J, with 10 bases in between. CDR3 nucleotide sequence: TGTGCCAGTAGTAGGCAGGAAAGCTCCTACGAGCAGTACTTC. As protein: CASSRQESSYEQYF.